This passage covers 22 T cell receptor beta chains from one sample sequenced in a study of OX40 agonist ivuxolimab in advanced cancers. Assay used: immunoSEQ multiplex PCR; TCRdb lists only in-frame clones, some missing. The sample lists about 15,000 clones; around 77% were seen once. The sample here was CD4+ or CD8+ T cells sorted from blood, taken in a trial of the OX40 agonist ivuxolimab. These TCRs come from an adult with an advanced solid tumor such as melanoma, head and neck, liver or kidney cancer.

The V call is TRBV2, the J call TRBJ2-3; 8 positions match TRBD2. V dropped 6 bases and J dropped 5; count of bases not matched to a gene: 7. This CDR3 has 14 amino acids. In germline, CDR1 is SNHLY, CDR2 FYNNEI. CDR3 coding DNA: TGTGCCAGCAGGCTTGGGCGGGAGGTAGATACGCAGTATTTT. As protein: CASRLGREVDTQYF.

CDR3 sequence: CASSDGGDSYNEQFF. The CDR3 bases are TGTGCCAGCAGCGACGGGGGGGACTCCTACAATGAGCAGTTCTTC. The chain combines TRBV9 with TRBJ2-1; 8 bases are a match to TRBD2. From germline, CDR1 is SGDLS and CDR2 YYNGEE. With 3 bases clipped from V and 0 bases from J, the junction kept 2 bases outside the gene matches. The CDR3 totals 15 residues.

DNA for the CDR3: TGCGCCAGCAGCTCCAGGGTAGCCTACGAGCAGTACTTC. Its protein product is CASSSRVAYEQYF. This rearrangement joins TRBV4-1 to TRBJ2-7, with a possible D match to TRBD1 (5 bases). Per germline, CDR1 MGHRA and CDR2 YSYEKL. Trimming cost V 5 bases and J 2 bases, with 10 bases left between them. The CDR3 is made up of 13 amino acids.

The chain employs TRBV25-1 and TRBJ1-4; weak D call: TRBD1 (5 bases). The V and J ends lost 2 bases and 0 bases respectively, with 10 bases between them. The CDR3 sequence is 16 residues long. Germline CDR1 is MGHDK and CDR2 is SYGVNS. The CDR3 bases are TGTGCCAGCAGTGAAAGGGGACCTACAACTAATGAAAAACTGTTTTTT. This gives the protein CASSERGPTTNEKLFF.

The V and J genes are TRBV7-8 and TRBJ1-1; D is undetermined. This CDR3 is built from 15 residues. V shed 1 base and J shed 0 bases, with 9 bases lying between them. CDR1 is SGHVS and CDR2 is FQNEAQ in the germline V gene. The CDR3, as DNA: TGTGCCAGCAGCTTAGTAGTAGGGATGAACACTGAAGCTTTCTTT. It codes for CASSLVVGMNTEAFF.

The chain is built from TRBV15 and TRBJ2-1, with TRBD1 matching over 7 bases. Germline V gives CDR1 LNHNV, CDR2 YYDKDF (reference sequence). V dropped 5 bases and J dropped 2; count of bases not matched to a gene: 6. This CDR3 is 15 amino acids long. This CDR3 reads CATSPGTVPYNEQFF. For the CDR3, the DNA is TGTGCCACCAGCCCCGGGACAGTTCCCTACAATGAGCAGTTCTTC.

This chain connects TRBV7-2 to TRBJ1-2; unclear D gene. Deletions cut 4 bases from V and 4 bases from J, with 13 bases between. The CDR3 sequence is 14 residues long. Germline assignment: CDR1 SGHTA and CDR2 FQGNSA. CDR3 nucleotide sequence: TGTGCCAGCAGCTCACATGCCCTTTTCTATGGCTACACCTTC. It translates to CASSSHALFYGYTF.

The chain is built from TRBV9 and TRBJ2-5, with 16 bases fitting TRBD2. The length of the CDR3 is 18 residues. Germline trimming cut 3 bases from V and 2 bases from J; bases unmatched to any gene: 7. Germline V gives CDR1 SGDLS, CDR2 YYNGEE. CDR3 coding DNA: TGTGCCAGCAGCGAGGGACTAGCGGGAGGGCCCTATCAAGAGACCCAGTACTTC. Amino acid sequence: CASSEGLAGGPYQETQYF.

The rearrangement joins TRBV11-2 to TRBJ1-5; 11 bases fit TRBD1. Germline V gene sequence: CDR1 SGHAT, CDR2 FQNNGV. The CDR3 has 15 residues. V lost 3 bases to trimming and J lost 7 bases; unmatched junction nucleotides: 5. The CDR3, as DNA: TGTGCCAGCAGCTTGGGGACAGGGGGAGAACAGCCCCAGCATTTT. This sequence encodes CASSLGTGGEQPQHF.

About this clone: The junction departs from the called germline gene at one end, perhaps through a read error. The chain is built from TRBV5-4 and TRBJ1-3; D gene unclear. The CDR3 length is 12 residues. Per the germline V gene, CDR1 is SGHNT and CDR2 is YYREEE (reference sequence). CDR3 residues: CASSLAGNIIYF. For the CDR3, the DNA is TGTGCCAGCAGCTTGGCTGGAAACATCATATATTTT.

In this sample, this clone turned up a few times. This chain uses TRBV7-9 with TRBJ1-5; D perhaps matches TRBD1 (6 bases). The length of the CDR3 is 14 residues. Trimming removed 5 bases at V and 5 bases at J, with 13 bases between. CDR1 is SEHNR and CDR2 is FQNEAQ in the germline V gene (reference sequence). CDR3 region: CASSPEGTHQPQHF. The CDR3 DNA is TGTGCCAGCAGCCCAGAAGGGACACATCAGCCCCAGCATTTT.

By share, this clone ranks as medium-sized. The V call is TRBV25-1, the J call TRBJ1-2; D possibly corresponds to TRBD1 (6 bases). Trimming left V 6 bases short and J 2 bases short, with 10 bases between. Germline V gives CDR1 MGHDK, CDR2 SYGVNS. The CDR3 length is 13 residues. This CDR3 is CASSRGTNYGYTF. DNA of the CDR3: TGTGCCAGCAGCAGGGGAACCAACTATGGCTACACCTTC.

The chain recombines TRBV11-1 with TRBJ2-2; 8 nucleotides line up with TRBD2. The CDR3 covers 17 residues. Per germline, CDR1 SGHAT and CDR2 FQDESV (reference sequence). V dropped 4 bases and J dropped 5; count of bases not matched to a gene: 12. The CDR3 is CASSSHGQRESTGELFF. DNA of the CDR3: TGTGCCAGCAGCTCACACGGACAGCGGGAGAGTACCGGGGAGCTGTTTTTT.

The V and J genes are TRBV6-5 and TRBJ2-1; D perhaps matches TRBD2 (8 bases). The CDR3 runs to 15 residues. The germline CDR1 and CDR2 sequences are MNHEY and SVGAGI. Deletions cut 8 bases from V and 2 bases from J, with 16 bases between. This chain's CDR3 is CASGTGGGAYNEQFF. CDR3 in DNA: TGTGCCAGCGGTACGGGAGGGGGCGCCTACAATGAGCAGTTCTTC.

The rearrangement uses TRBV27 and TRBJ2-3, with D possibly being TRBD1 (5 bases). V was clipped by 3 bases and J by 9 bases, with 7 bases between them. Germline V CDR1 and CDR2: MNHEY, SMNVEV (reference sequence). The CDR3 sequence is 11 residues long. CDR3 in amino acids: CASSFRGTQYF. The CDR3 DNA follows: TGTGCCAGCAGTTTTAGGGGCACGCAGTATTTT.

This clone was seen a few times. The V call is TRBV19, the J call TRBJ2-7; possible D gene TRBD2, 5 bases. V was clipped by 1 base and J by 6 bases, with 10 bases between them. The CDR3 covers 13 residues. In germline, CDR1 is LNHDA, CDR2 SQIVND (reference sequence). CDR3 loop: CASSIGSAGEQYF. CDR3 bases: TGTGCCAGTAGTATAGGCAGTGCGGGCGAGCAGTACTTC.

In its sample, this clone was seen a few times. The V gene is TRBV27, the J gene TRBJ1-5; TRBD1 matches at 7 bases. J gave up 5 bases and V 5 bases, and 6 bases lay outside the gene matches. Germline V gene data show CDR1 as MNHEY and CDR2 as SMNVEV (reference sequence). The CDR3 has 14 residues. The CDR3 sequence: CASSRQGPHQPQHF. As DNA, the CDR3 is TGTGCCAGCAGTAGACAGGGTCCCCATCAGCCCCAGCATTTT.

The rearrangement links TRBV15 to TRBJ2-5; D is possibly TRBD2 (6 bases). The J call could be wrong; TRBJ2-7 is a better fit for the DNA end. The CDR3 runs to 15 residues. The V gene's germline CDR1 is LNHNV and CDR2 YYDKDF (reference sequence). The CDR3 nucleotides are TGTGCCACCAGCAGAGATATCGGGAGCTCCTACGAGCAGTACTTC. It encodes CATSRDIGSSYEQYF.

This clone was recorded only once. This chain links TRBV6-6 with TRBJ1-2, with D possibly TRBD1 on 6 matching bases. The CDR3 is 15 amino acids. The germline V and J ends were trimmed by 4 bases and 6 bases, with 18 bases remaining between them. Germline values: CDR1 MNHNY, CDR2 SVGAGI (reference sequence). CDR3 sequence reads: CASSSLVGGWNGYTF. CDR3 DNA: TGTGCCAGCAGTTCCCTGGTCGGGGGCTGGAATGGCTACACCTTC.

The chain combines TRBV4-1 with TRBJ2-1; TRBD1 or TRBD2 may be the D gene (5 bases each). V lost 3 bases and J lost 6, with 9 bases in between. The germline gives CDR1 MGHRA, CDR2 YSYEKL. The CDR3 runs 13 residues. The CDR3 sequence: CASSQGTGNEQFF. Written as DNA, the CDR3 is TGCGCCAGCAGCCAGGGGACGGGCAATGAGCAGTTCTTC.

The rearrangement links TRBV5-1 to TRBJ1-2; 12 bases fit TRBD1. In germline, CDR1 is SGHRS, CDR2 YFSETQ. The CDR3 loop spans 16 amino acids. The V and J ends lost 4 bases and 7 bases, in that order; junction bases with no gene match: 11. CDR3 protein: CASSRTGTGGGGGYTF. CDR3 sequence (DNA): TGCGCCAGCAGCCGGACCGGGACAGGGGGCGGTGGTGGCTACACCTTC. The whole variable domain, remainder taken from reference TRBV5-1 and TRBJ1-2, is KAGVTQTPRYLIKTRGQQVTLSCSPISGHRSVSWYQQTPGQGLQFLFEYFSETQRNKGNFPGRFSGRQFSNSRSEMNVSTLELGDSALYLCASSRTGTGGGGGYTFGSGTRLTVV.

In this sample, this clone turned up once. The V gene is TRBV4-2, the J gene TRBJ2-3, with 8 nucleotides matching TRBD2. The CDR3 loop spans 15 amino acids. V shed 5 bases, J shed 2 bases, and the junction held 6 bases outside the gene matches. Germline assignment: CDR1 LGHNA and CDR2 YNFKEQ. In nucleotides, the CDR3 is TGTGCCAGCAGCTTCCCAGCGGGGGACACAGATACGCAGTATTTT. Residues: CASSFPAGDTDTQYF.